The 5 T cell receptor beta chains presented below share a single source sample, sequenced in a study of shared clonotypes between healthy human individuals. Sequenced by immunoSEQ multiplex PCR; TCRdb stores in-frame clones only, minus some. The sample holds about half a million clones, around 74% seen once. The source material was PBMCs. The receptors derive from a woman between 40 and 55 years old in good health. Some clones in this sample may be carry-over from other donors' samples.

The rearrangement links TRBV14 to TRBJ2-1; D is unclear. The V gene lost 4 bases and the J gene lost 5 bases, with 6 bases spanning the gap. The CDR3 has 12 residues. The germline V gene encodes CDR1 SGHDN and CDR2 FVKESK. In DNA, the CDR3 is TGTGCCAGCAGCCGACCTAACAATGAGCAGTTCTTC. Translation gives CASSRPNNEQFF.

The chain has TRBV28 and TRBJ2-5; 11 nucleotides align to TRBD2. This CDR3 has 16 amino acids. Trimming cost V 4 bases and J 0 bases; bases outside gene matches: 4. The germline V gene encodes CDR1 MDHEN and CDR2 SYDVKM. CDR3 protein: CASSSAGLADQETQYF. CDR3 nucleotide sequence: TGTGCCAGCAGTTCAGCGGGACTAGCGGACCAAGAGACCCAGTACTTC.

The chain links TRBV6-1 to TRBJ1-5, with D maybe TRBD1 (5 bases). The V gene lost 7 bases and the J gene lost 3 bases, with 13 bases spanning the gap. The CDR3 extends over 14 amino acids. CDR1 MNHNS and CDR2 SASEGT come from the germline V gene. The CDR3 coding sequence is TGTGCCAGCAAGAGGGGAGGGAACAATCAGCCCCAGCATTTT. As protein: CASKRGGNNQPQHF.

This sequence joins TRBV29-1 and TRBJ2-1; D perhaps matches TRBD2 (5 bases). Germline V gene sequence: CDR1 SQVTM, CDR2 ANQGSEA. Trimming stripped 7 bases from V and 0 bases from J, with 16 bases between. The length of the CDR3 is 15 residues. CDR3 residues: CSARSGSSSYNEQFF. In DNA, the CDR3 is TGCAGCGCCAGAAGTGGGAGTAGCTCCTACAATGAGCAGTTCTTC.

This clone was seen repeatedly, ten times or more. The chain couples TRBV6-1 to TRBJ2-1; 8 positions match TRBD2. Germline assignment: CDR1 MNHNS and CDR2 SASEGT. The junction had 4 bases not matched to a gene; V was cut back by 5 bases and J by 4 bases. This CDR3 has 14 amino acids. The CDR3 DNA sequence: TGTGCCAGCAGTTTAGCGGGGCGGTACAATGAGCAGTTCTTC. The encoded protein is CASSLAGRYNEQFF.